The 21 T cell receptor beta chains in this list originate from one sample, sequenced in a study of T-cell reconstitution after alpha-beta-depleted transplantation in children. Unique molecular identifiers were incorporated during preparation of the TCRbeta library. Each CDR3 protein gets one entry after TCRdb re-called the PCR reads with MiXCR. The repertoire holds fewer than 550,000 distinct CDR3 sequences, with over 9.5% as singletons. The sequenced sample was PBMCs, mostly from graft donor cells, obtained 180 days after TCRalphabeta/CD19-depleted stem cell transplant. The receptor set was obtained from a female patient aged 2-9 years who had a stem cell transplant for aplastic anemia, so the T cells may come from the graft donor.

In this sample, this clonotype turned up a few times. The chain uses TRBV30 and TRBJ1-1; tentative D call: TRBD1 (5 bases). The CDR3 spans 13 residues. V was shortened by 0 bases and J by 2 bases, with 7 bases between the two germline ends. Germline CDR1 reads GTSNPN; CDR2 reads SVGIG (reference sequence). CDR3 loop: CAWSVDTNTEAFF. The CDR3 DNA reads TGTGCCTGGAGTGTGGACACCAACACTGAAGCTTTCTTT.

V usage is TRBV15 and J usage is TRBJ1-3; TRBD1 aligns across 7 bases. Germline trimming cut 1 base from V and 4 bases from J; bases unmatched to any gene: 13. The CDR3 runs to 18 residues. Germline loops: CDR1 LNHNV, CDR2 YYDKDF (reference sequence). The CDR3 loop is CATSRVQGPLLAGNTIYF. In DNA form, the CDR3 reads TGTGCCACCAGCAGAGTACAGGGGCCTCTTTTGGCGGGAAACACCATATATTTT.

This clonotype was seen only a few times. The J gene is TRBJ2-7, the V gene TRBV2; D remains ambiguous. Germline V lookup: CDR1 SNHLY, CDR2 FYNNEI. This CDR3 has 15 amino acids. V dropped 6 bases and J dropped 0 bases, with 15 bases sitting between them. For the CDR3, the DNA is TGTGCCAGCAGGGTCCCGTACGTAGGCTCCTACGAGCAGTACTTC. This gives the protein CASRVPYVGSYEQYF.

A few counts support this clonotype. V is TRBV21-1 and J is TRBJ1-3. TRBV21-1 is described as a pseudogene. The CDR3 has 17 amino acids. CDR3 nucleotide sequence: TGTGCCAGCAGCAAAGACTCGGACGGGGAGCACGGAAACACCATATATTTT. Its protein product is CASSKDSDGEHGNTIYF.

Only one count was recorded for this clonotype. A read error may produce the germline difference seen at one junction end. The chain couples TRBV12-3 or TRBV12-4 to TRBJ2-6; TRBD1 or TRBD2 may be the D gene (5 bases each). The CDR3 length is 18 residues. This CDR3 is CTSSLPGPTSIGANVLTF. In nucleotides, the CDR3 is TGTACCAGCAGTTTACCGGGACCGACGTCTATCGGGGCCAACGTCCTGACTTTC.

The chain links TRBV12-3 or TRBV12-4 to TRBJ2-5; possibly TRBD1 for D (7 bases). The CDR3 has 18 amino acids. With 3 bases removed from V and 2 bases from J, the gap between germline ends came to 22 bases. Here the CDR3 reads CASSLSGGWEDGQETQYF. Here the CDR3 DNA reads TGTGCCAGCAGTTTGTCAGGGGGATGGGAGGATGGTCAAGAGACCCAGTACTTC.

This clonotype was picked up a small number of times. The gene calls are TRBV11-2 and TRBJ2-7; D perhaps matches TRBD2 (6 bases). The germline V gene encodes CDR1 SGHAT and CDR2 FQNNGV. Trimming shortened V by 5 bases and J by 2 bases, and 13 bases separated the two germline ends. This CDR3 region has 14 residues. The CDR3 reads CASSVGTGTYEQYF. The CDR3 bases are TGTGCCAGCAGCGTAGGGACTGGGACCTACGAGCAGTACTTC.

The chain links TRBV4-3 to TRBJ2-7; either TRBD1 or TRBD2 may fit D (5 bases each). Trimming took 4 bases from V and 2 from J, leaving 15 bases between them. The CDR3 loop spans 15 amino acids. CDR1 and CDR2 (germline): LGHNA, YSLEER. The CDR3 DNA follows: TGCGCCAGCAGCCCCGGGACCCTATTCCCCTACGAGCAGTACTTC. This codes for CASSPGTLFPYEQYF.

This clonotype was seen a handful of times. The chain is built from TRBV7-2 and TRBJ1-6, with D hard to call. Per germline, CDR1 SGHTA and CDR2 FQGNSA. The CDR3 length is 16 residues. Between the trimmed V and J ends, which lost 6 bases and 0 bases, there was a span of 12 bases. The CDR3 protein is CASRQLTSSYNSPLHF. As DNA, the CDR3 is TGTGCCAGCAGACAACTTACGAGCTCCTATAATTCACCCCTCCACTTT. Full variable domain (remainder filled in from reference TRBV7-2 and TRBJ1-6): GAGVSQSPSNKVTEKGKDVELRCDPISGHTALYWYRQSLGQGLEFLIYFQGNSAPDKSGLPSDRFSAERTGGSVSTLTIQRTQQEDSAVYLCASRQLTSSYNSPLHFGNGTRLTVT.

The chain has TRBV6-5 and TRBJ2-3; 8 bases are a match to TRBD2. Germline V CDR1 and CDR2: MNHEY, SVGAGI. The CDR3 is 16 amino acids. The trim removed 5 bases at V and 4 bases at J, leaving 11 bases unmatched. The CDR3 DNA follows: TGTGCCAGCAGTCCCAACAGGGCGCGGGAGGCAGATACGCAGTATTTT. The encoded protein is CASSPNRAREADTQYF.

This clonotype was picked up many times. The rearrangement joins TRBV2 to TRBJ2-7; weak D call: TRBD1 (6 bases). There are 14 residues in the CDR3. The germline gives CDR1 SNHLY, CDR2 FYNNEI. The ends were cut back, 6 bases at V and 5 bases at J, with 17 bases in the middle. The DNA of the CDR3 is TGTGCCAGCAGCCAGAACCCCCCAGGGGACGAGCAGTACTTC. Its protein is CASSQNPPGDEQYF.

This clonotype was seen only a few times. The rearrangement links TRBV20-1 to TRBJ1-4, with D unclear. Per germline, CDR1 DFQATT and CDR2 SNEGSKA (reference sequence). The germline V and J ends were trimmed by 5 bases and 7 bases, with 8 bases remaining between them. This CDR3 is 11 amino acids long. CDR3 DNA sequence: TGCAGTGCTCCCTCGAGTGAAAAACTGTTTTTT. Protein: CSAPSSEKLFF.

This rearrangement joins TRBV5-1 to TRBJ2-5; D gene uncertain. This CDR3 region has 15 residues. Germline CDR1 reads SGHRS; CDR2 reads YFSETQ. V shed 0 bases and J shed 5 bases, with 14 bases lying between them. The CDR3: CASSLVLEARETQYF. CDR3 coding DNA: TGCGCCAGCAGCTTGGTCCTAGAGGCCAGGGAGACCCAGTACTTC.

This CDR3 reads CASSPTGVNEQFF. In DNA form, the CDR3 reads TGTGCCAGCAGCCCGACAGGGGTCAATGAGCAGTTCTTC. The gene calls are TRBV9 and TRBJ2-1; 8 bases are shared with TRBD1. Germline V lookup: CDR1 SGDLS, CDR2 YYNGEE. The CDR3 is 13 amino acids. V gave up 4 bases and J gave up 6 bases; unmatched junction bases: 3. Complete variable domain (other parts from reference TRBV9 and TRBJ2-1): DSGVTQTPKHLITATGQRVTLRCSPRSGDLSVYWYQQSLDQGLQFLIQYYNGEERAKGNILERFSAQQFPDLHSELNLSSLELGDSALYFCASSPTGVNEQFFGPGTRLTVL.

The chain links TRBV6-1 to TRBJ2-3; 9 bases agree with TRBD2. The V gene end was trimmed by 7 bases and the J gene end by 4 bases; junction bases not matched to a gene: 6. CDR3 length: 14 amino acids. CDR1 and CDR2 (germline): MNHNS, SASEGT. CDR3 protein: CASNRGRAPDTQYF. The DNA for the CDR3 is TGTGCCAGCAATCGCGGGAGGGCCCCAGATACGCAGTATTTT.

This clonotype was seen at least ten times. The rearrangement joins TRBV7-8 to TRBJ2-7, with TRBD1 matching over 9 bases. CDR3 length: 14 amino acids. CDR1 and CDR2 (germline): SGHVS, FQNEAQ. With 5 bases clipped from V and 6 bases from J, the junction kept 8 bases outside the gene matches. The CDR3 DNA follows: TGTGCCAGCAGCGAGCCGGGACAGGGTAGCGAGCAGTACTTC. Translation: CASSEPGQGSEQYF.

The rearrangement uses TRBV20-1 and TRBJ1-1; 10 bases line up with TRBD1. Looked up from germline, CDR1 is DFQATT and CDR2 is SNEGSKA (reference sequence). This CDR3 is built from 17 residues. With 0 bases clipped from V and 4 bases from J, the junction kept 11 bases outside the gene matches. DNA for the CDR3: TGCAGTGCTAGAGATAGGACAGGGGGTTTCCGGGGCACTGAAGCTTTCTTT. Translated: CSARDRTGGFRGTEAFF.

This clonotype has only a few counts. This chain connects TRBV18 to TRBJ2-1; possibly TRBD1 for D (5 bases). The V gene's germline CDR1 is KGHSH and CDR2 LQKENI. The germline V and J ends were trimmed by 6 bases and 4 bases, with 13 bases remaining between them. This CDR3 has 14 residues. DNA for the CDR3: TGTGCCAGCTCCTACACTGGGGCTTACAATGAGCAGTTCTTC. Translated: CASSYTGAYNEQFF.

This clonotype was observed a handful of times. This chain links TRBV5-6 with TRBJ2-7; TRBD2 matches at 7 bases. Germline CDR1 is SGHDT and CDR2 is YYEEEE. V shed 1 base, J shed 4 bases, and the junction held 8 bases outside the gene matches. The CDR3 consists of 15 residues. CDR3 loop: CASSLFQGGSYEQYV. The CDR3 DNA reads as TGTGCCAGCAGCTTGTTCCAGGGAGGGTCTTACGAGCAGTACGTC.

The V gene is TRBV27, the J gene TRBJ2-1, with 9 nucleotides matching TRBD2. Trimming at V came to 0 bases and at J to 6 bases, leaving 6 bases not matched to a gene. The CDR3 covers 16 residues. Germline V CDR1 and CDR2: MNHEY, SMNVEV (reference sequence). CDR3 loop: CASSLSAVAGANEQFF. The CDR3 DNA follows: TGTGCCAGCAGTTTATCGGCGGTAGCGGGAGCCAATGAGCAGTTCTTC.

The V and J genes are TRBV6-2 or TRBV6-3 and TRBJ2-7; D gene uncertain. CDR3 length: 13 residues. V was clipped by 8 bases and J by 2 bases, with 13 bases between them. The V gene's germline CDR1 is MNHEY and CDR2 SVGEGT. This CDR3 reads CASLHGPPYEQYF. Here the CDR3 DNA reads TGTGCCAGCTTGCATGGGCCCCCCTACGAGCAGTACTTC.